The clone carrying this TCR beta chain was recorded only once. Its antigen is not known. It is unclear where the CDR3 begins or ends on the DNA, so no DNA is shown, and the CDR3 is as TCRdb lists it. Both ends counted, the CDR3 spans 15 residues. This record comes from a study of response to subunit inactivated influenza vaccine. General study results and limits: After each seasonal influenza vaccination, few new T cells are recruited, the authors suggested.

TCRdb re-called the RT-PCR reads with MiXCR, one entry per CDR3 protein. The table lists roughly 700,000 distinct CDR3 sequences, approximately 13% of them singletons. The sequence came from a man in his fifties who received an inactivated influenza vaccine. Sequencing was performed on PBMCs from blood, taken around 15 days before vaccination. This sequence joins TRBV1 and TRBJ2-1; TRBD1 is the table's D call and was not checked against the DNA. TRBV1 is recorded as a pseudogene. CDR3 residues: CASSQVGAGTNEQFF.